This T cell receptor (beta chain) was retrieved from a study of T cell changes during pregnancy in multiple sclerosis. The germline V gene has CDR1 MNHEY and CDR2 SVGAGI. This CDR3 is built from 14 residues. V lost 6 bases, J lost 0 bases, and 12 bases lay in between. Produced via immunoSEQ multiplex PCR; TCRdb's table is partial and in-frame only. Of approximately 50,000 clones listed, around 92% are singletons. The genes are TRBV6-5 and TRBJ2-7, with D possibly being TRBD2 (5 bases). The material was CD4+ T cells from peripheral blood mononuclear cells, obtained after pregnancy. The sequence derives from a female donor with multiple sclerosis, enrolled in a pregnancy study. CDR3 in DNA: TGTGCCAGCAGCCCCTTGGGGAGCTCCTACGAGCAGTACTTC. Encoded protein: CASSPLGSSYEQYF.